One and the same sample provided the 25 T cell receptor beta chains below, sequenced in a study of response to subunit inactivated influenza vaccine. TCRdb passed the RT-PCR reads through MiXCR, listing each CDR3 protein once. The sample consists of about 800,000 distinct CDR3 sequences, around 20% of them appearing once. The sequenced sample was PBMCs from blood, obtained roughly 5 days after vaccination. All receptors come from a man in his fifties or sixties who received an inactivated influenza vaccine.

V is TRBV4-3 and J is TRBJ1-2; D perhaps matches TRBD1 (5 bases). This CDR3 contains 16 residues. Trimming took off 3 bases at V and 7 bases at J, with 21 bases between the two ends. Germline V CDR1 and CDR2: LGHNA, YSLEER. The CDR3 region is CASSQGWDETLLGYTF. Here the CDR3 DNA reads TGCGCCAGCAGCCAGGGTTGGGACGAGACTTTGCTTGGCTACACCTTC.

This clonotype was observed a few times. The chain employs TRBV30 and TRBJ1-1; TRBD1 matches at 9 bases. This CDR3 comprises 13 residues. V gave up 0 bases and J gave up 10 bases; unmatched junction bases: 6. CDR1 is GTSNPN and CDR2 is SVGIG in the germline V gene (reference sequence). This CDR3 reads CAWSVAQGARAFF. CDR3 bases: TGTGCCTGGAGTGTTGCACAGGGGGCGAGAGCTTTCTTT.

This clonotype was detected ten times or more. The DNA for the CDR3 is TGCAGCGCGGCCTTGTTTGCCAGCACCGGGGAGCTGTTTTTT. This translates into CSAALFASTGELFF. V usage is TRBV29-1 and J usage is TRBJ2-2, with no clear D. CDR1 SQVTM and CDR2 ANQGSEA come from the germline V gene. This CDR3 is built from 14 residues. Trimming took off 7 bases at V and 4 bases at J, with 16 bases between the two ends.

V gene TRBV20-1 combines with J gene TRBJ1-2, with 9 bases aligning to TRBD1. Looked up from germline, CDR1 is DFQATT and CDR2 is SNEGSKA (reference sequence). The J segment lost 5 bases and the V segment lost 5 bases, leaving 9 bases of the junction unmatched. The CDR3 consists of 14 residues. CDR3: CSAPAAGTGYGYTF. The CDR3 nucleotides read TGCAGTGCTCCGGCTGCCGGGACAGGGTATGGCTACACCTTC.

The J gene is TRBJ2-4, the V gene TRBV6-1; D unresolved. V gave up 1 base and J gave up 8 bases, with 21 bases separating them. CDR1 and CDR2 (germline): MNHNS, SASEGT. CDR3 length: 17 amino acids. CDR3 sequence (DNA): TGTGCCAGCAGTGAAGACCTGGGATCCTCCGAAGTCGACATTCAGTACTTC. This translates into CASSEDLGSSEVDIQYF.

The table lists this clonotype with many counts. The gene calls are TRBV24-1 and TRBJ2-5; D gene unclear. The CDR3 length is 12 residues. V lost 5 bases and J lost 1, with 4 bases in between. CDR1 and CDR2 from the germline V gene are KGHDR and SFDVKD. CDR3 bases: TGTGCCACCAGTGCTGCCCAAGAGACCCAGTACTTC. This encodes CATSAAQETQYF.

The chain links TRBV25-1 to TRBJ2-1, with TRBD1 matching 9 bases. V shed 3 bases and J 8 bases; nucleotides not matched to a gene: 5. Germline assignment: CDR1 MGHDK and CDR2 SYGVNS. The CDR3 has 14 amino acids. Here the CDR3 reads CASSEGTGSHEQFF. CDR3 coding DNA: TGTGCCAGCAGTGAGGGGACAGGGTCTCATGAGCAGTTCTTC.

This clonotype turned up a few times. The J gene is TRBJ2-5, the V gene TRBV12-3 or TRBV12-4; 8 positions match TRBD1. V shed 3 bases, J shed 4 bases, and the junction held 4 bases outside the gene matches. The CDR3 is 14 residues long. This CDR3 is CASSFGTGGETQYF. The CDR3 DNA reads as TGTGCCAGCAGTTTCGGGACAGGTGGAGAGACCCAGTACTTC.

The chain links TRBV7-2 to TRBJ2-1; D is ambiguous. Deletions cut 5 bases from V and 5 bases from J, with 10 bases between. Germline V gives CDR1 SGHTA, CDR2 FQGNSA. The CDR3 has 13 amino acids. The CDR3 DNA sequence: TGTGCCAGCAGCCCGGCAATGGACAATGAGCAGTTCTTC. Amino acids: CASSPAMDNEQFF.

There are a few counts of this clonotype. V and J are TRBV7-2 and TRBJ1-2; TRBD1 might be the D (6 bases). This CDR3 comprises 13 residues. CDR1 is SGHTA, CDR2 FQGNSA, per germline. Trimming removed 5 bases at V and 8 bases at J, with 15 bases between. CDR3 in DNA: TGTGCCAGCAGCCGATCCGGAGGGACAGGCTACACCTTC. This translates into CASSRSGGTGYTF.

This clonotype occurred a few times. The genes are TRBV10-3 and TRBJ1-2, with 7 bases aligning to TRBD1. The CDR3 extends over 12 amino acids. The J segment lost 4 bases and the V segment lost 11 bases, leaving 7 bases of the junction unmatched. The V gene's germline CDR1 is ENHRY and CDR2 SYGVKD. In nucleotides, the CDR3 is TGTGCCGTTCTCGGACAGGCCTATGGCTACACCTTC. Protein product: CAVLGQAYGYTF.

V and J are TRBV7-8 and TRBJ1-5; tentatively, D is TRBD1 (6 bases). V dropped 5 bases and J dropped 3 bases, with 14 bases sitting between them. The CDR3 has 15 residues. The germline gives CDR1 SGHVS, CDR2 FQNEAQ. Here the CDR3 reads CASSPFRGINQPQHF. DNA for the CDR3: TGTGCCAGCAGCCCATTTAGGGGGATCAATCAGCCCCAGCATTTT.

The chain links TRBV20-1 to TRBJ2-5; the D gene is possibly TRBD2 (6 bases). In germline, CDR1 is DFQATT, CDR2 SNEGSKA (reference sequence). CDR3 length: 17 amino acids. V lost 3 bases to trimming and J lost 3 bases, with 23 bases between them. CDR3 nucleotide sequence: TGCAGTGCTAGTGACGAAGCCCGCGGACTAAGAGAAGAGACCCAGTACTTC. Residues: CSASDEARGLREETQYF.

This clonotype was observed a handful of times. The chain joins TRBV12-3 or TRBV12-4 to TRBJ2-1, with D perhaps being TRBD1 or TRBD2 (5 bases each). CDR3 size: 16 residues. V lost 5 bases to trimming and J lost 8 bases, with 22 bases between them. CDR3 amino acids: CASSTRTIPLGDEQFF. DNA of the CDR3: TGTGCCAGCAGTACAAGAACTATTCCCCTGGGGGATGAGCAGTTCTTC.

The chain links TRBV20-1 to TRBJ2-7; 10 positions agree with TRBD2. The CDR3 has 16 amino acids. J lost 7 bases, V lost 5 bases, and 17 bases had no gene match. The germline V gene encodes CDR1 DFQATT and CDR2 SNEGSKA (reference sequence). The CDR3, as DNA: TGCAGTGCTTCCGGACTAGCGGCCTTTGGAGGGGAAGAGCAGTACTTC. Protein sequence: CSASGLAAFGGEEQYF.

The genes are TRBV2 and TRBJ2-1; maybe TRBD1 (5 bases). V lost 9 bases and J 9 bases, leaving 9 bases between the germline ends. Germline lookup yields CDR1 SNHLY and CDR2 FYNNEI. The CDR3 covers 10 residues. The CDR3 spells CASEGVEQFF. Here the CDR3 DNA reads TGTGCCAGTGAAGGGGTTGAGCAGTTCTTC. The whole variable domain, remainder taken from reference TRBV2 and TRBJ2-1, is EPEVTQTPSHQVTQMGQEVILRCVPISNHLYFYWYRQILGQKVEFLVSFYNNEISEKSEIFDDQFSVERPDGSNFTLKIRSTKLEDSAMYFCASEGVEQFFGPGTRLTVL.

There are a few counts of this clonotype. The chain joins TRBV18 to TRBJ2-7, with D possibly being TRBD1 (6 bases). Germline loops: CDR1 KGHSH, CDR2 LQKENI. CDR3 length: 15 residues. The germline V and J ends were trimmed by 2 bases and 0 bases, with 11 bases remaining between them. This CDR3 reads CASSPDRFFSYEQYF. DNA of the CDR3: TGTGCCAGCTCACCAGACAGGTTTTTCTCCTACGAGCAGTACTTC.

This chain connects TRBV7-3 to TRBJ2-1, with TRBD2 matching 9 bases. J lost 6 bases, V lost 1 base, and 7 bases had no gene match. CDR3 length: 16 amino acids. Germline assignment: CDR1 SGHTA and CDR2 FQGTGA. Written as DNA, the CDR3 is TGTGCCAGCAGCTTAAGGCCCCGGCGGGAGGGCAATGAGCAGTTCTTC. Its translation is CASSLRPRREGNEQFF.

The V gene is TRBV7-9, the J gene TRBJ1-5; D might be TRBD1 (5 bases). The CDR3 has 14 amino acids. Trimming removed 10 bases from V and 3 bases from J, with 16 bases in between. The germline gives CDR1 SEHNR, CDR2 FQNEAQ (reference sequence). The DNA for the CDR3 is TGTGCCATCGGCCCGCGGGGGACCAATCAGCCCCAGCATTTT. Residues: CAIGPRGTNQPQHF.

The CDR3 bases are TGTGCCAGCAGTTTAGAGACACCCATGCGCCAGGGCCCAAAGGCCTACGAGCAGTACTTC. It encodes CASSLETPMRQGPKAYEQYF. V gene TRBV12-3 or TRBV12-4 combines with J gene TRBJ2-7, with D possibly TRBD1 on 5 matching bases. The CDR3 runs 20 residues. The V end lost 1 base, the J end lost 2 bases, and 27 bases lay between the germline ends.

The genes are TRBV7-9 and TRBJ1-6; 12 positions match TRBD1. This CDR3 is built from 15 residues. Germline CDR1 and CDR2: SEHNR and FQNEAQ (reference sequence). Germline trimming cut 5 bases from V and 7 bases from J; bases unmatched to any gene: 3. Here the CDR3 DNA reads TGTGCCAGCAGCCGGGACAGGGGGCAAAATTCACCCCTCCACTTT. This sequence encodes CASSRDRGQNSPLHF.

CDR3 region: CSARLPGQGYEQYF. The DNA for the CDR3 is TGCAGTGCTAGACTCCCGGGACAGGGGTACGAGCAGTACTTC. The chain links TRBV20-1 to TRBJ2-7; 10 bases match TRBD1. The junction had 5 bases not matched to a gene; V was cut back by 2 bases and J by 4 bases. The CDR3 consists of 14 residues. Looked up from germline, CDR1 is DFQATT and CDR2 is SNEGSKA (reference sequence).

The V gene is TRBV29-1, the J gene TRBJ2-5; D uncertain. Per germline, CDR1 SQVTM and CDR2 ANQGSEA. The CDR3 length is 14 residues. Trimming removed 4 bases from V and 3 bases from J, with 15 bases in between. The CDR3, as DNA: TGCAGCGTTGTAAGGTTCTTAGTGGAAGAGACCCAGTACTTC. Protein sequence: CSVVRFLVEETQYF. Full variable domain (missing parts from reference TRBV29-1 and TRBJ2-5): SAVISQKPSRDICQRGTSLTIQCQVDSQVTMMFWYRQQPGQSLTLIATANQGSEATYESGFVIDKFPISRPNLTFSTLTVSNMSPEDSSIYLCSVVRFLVEETQYFGPGTRLLVL.

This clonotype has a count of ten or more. CDR3 bases: TGTGCCAGCAGCTTAGCGGGTCAGGCCTACGAGCAGTACTTC. This gives the protein CASSLAGQAYEQYF. This sequence joins TRBV7-2 and TRBJ2-7; D is uncertain. CDR1 is SGHTA and CDR2 is FQGNSA in the germline V gene. The CDR3 spans 14 residues. The V end lost 0 bases, the J end lost 2 bases, and 8 bases lay between the germline ends.

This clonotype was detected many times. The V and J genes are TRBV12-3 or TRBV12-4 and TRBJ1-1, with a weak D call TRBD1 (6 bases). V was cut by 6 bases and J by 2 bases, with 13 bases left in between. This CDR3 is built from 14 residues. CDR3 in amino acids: CASRTGTRNTEAFF. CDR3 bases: TGTGCCAGCAGAACCGGGACACGAAACACTGAAGCTTTCTTT.